A selection of T cell receptor beta chains follows, all from one sample in a study of T-cell reconstitution after alpha-beta-depleted transplantation in children. TCRdb itself ran the PCR reads through MiXCR, one entry per CDR3 protein. This table holds 73,000 or so distinct CDR3 sequences, over 4.5% found once. Sequenced here: PBMCs, mostly from graft donor cells, sampled 180 days after TCRalphabeta/CD19-depleted stem cell transplant. The receptors derive from a boy under three years old who had a stem cell transplant for acute myeloid leukemia, so the T cells may come from the graft donor. The CDR3 runs from the conserved cysteine through the conserved F or W. The D gene is left open where the match is weak. Clone size is shown for a subset of rows, as once, few, many or a class of expanded clone.

j_call v_call d_call clone_size cdr3_nt cdr3_aa
TRBJ2-2 TRBV9 TRBD1 many TGTGCCAGCAGTTCCGGGACAGGGGACACCGGGGAGCTGTTTTTT CASSSGTGDTGELFF
TRBJ2-5 TRBV3-1 - many TGTGCCAGCAGCCAAGGCCGGGGCCCTCCGTACTTC CASSQGRGPPYF
TRBJ2-2 TRBV5-1 - many TGCGCCAGCAGCCAAAATTCCGGGGAGCTGTTTTTT CASSQNSGELFF
TRBJ2-3 TRBV3-1 - many TGTGCCAGCAGCCAATTACCCCCTCCGGGGTCGAAGGATACGCAGTATTTT CASSQLPPPGSKDTQYF
TRBJ2-1 TRBV5-4 TRBD2 many TGTGCCAGCAGCTTACGACTAGCGTCTTACAATGAGCAGTTCTTC CASSLRLASYNEQFF
TRBJ2-1 TRBV7-2 TRBD2 many TGTGCCAGCAGCTCACCGCTGCGCGGGGGGGCGGATGAGCAGTTCTTC CASSSPLRGGADEQFF
TRBJ1-2 TRBV7-3 TRBD1 many TGTGCCAGCAGCTTAACCGGGACAGACTATGGCTACACCTTC CASSLTGTDYGYTF
TRBJ2-2 TRBV24-1 - many TGTGCCACCAGTGCTACCCTACAGACTAACACCGGGGAGCTGTTTTTT CATSATLQTNTGELFF
TRBJ1-1 TRBV10-3 - many TGTGCCATCAGGGGGGGTGACACTGAAGCTTTCTTT CAIRGGDTEAFF
TRBJ2-3 TRBV12-3/TRBV12-4 TRBD2 many TGTGCCAGCAGCTCCCTTGCGGGGGGGCAGATAGATACGCAGTATTTT CASSSLAGGQIDTQYF
TRBJ1-4 TRBV30 TRBD1 many TGTGCCTGGGTTACCCGGGACAGGGACCATGAAAAACTGTTTTTT CAWVTRDRDHEKLFF
TRBJ2-3 TRBV12-3/TRBV12-4 - many TGTGCCAGCAGTTTAAATCCGACGAGGGAGTTAGGCCCCCCAGATACGCAGTATTTT CASSLNPTRELGPPDTQYF
TRBJ2-4 TRBV2 - many TGTGCCAGCAGCCCCGACACTCCCGGGGCCAAAAACATTCAGTACTTC CASSPDTPGAKNIQYF
TRBJ1-2 TRBV20-1 - many TGCAGTGCTACGTTGGGGGGGGAGACGAACTATGGCTACACCTTC CSATLGGETNYGYTF
TRBJ2-5 TRBV7-1 TRBD1 many TGTGCCAGCAGCTCTGCGAGCAGGTCCGCGCACCGGGACAGAGTGTTCCAAGAGACCCAGTACTTC CASSSASRSAHRDRVFQETQYF
TRBJ2-1 TRBV18 TRBD2 - TGTGCCAGCTCCGGGACTAGCGGGACGGAGCAGTTCTTC CASSGTSGTEQFF
TRBJ1-5 TRBV20-1 TRBD1 many TGCAGTGCTAGACCCGCGGGACAGGCCAATCAGCCCCAGCATTTT CSARPAGQANQPQHF
TRBJ2-3 TRBV4-1 - many TGCGCCAGCAGCCGATCGACTAGCACAGATACGCAGTATTTT CASSRSTSTDTQYF
TRBJ2-1 TRBV5-1 - many TGCGCCAGCAGCCACGGTAGCAGGCACAATGAGCAGTTCTTC CASSHGSRHNEQFF
TRBJ1-2 TRBV2 - many TGTGCCAGCAGCCAATACCGGGGCACGTCTAACTATGGCTACACCTTC CASSQYRGTSNYGYTF
TRBJ1-2 TRBV6-1 - many TGTGCCAGCAGTGAACGGCAGGGGAACGGCTACACCTTC CASSERQGNGYTF
TRBJ1-1 TRBV21-1 - many TGTGCCAGCAGCAAGCCGGGACAAAGGAGGGAGAGAAGGACTGAAGCTTCCTTT CASSKPGQRRERRTEASF
TRBJ2-3 TRBV12-3/TRBV12-4 TRBD2 many TGTGCCAGCAGTTTAGCACTAGCGGGGGGAGATACGCAGTATTTT CASSLALAGGDTQYF
TRBJ1-1 TRBV4-1 TRBD1 many TGCGCCAGCAGCCACCCGGGACAGGGGAACACTGAAGCTTTCTTT CASSHPGQGNTEAFF
TRBJ2-3 TRBV7-6 TRBD1 many TGTGCCAGCAGCTTCGAATTTAGCGGACAGGGAGAAGATACGCAGTATTTT CASSFEFSGQGEDTQYF
TRBJ2-1 TRBV5-1 - many TGCGCCAGCAGCCCCCGAGGAACCCCCCCGGGTGAGCAGTTCTTC CASSPRGTPPGEQFF
TRBJ2-2 TRBV7-9 TRBD2 many TGTGCCAGCAGTCCCCGGGGGGTCCTCACCGGGGAGCTGTTTTTT CASSPRGVLTGELFF
TRBJ2-1 TRBV10-3 - many TGTGCCATCAGTGTTGGTAGCTCCTACAATGAGCAGTTCTTC CAISVGSSYNEQFF
TRBJ2-7 TRBV7-2 - many TGTGCCAGCAGCGCCCGGGACACAGGAACCTACGAGCAGTACTTC CASSARDTGTYEQYF
TRBJ1-3 TRBV5-6 TRBD1 - TGTGCCAGCGGCCCCGCCAAGGGCAGGGGGATTGCCCGGAAGCCTGGAAACACCATATATTTT CASGPAKGRGIARKPGNTIYF
TRBJ1-2 TRBV30 - many TGTGCCTGGAGCTTGAGGAGGAAAGCTAACTATGGCTACACCTTC CAWSLRRKANYGYTF
TRBJ1-3 TRBV27 - many TGTGCCTTCTGTACGAACACCATATATTTT CAFCTNTIYF
TRBJ2-4 TRBV6-2/TRBV6-3 TRBD1 many TGTGCCAGCACCAGTTACGTGGACAGGGTAACCAAAAACATTCAGTACTTC CASTSYVDRVTKNIQYF
TRBJ1-4 TRBV7-6 - many TGTGCCAGCAGCCCAACTAGACGGACTGGTGAAAAACTGTTTTTT CASSPTRRTGEKLFF
TRBJ2-3 TRBV10-3 - many TGTGCCTCCGGGGACTTCTCAGATACGCAGTATTTT CASGDFSDTQYF
TRBJ2-3 TRBV2 - many TGTGCCAGCAGTGAAGAGAGGAGTACGCAGTATTTT CASSEERSTQYF
TRBJ2-3 TRBV5-1 - many TGCGCCAGCAGCCATGACTTCAGCACAGATACGCAGTATTTT CASSHDFSTDTQYF
TRBJ2-3 TRBV12-3/TRBV12-4 - many TGTGCCAGCAGTTTAACGTCGGGGGCCTGGGATACGCAGTATTTT CASSLTSGAWDTQYF
TRBJ2-3 TRBV3-1 TRBD2 many TGTGCCAGCAGCAACGGGCTAGCGGGACCTCTAGGGTGGGATACGCAGTATTTT CASSNGLAGPLGWDTQYF
TRBJ1-6 TRBV7-8 - many TGTGCCAGCAGCTTAGTACAGCCTTTTAATTCACCCCTCCACTTT CASSLVQPFNSPLHF
TRBJ2-5 TRBV2 TRBD1 many TGTGCCAGCAGTGACTGGGGGACAGGGCCTGAGTCCCAGTACTTC CASSDWGTGPESQYF
TRBJ1-1 TRBV4-3 - many TGCGCCAGCAGCCAAGAAACGGGGAACACTGAAGCTTTCTTT CASSQETGNTEAFF
TRBJ2-1 TRBV20-1 TRBD2 many TGCAGTGCGGCGGCCGGGACTAGTACCCCGAATGAGCAGTTCTTC CSAAAGTSTPNEQFF
TRBJ2-7 TRBV6-5 TRBD1 many TGTGCCAGCAGTTACAGCACAGGGGGCCCCTACGAGCAGTACTTC CASSYSTGGPYEQYF
TRBJ2-1 TRBV29-1 - many TGCAGCGTTGAAGATTCGAGGGGAGATTACAATGAGCAGTTCTTC CSVEDSRGDYNEQFF
TRBJ2-2 TRBV6-5 - many TGTGCCAGCAGTTACTCGAGGGGGTGGGGGAACACCGGGGAGCTGTTTTTT CASSYSRGWGNTGELFF
TRBJ2-3 TRBV12-3/TRBV12-4 TRBD1 many TGTGCCAGCAGTTTTAGGACAGGGGGCCCAGATACGCAGTATTTT CASSFRTGGPDTQYF
TRBJ2-2 TRBV11-3 TRBD1 many TGTGCCAGCAGCTTAGGTGGGCCCCGGGACAGGGTCGCCGGGGAGCTGTTTTTT CASSLGGPRDRVAGELFF
TRBJ2-4 TRBV11-2 - many TGTGCCAGCAGCCCTGCGGCCAGAGCCAAAAACATTCAGTACTTC CASSPAARAKNIQYF
TRBJ2-3 TRBV6-2/TRBV6-3 - many TGTGCCAGCAGTTTAGCTGCTGCACCAGATACGCAGTATTTT CASSLAAAPDTQYF